This T cell receptor (beta chain) stems from a study of regulatory T cells in long-lasting Graves disease. TCRdb passed the reads through MiXCR, listing each CDR3 protein once. Among approximately 670 distinct CDR3 sequences listed, 72% were seen once. Study results and limitations: Persistent disease exhibited a predilection for TRBV28, TRBJ1-2 and TRBJ2-5.

The CDR3 length is 16 residues. V dropped 5 bases and J dropped 7 bases, with 20 bases sitting between them. Germline V gene lookup returns CDR1 SEHNR and CDR2 FQNEAQ (reference sequence). The TCR library was made from RNA that had been extracted from PBMCs in TRIzol. One endocrinology department in Xi'an, China, was where patients came from. This clonotype was picked up a small number of times. Its antigen is undetermined. The sample here was peripheral blood mononuclear cells (PBMCs), taken with antithyroid drug treatment, in newly diagnosed or persistent Graves disease (not recorded which). This TCR derives from a female donor with Graves disease. The genes are TRBV7-9 and TRBJ2-2; D might be TRBD2 (5 bases). Here the CDR3 reads CASSAFVRRVDGELFF. The DNA for the CDR3 is TGTGCCAGCAGCGCCTTCGTTCGGCGGGTGGACGGGGAGCTGTTTTTT.